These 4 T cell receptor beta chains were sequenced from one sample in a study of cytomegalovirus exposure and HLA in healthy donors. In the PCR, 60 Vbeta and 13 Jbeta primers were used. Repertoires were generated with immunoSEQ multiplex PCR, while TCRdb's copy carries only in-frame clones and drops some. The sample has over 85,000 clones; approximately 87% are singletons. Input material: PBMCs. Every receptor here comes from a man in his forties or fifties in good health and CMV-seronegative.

The DNA for the CDR3 is TGCGCCAGCAGCCCAGGGGCCAAGGACCAGACCTACGAGCAGTACTTC. Protein sequence: CASSPGAKDQTYEQYF. J is TRBJ2-7 and V is TRBV5-1; D might be TRBD1 (6 bases). This CDR3 is 16 amino acids long. Germline CDR1 is SGHRS and CDR2 is YFSETQ. Trimming pared 4 bases from V and 2 bases from J, leaving 19 bases between. The whole variable domain, filled in from reference TRBV5-1 and TRBJ2-7, reads KAGVTQTPRYLIKTRGQQVTLSCSPISGHRSVSWYQQTPGQGLQFLFEYFSETQRNKGNFPGRFSGRQFSNSRSEMNVSTLELGDSALYLCASSPGAKDQTYEQYFGPGTRLTVT.

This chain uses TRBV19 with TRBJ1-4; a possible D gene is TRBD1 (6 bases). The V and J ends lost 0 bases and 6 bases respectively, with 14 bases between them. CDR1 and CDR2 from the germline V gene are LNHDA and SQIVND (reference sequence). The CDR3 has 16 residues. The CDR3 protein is CASSIDLFRGDEKLFF. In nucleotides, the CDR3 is TGTGCCAGTAGTATAGATCTCTTCAGGGGCGATGAAAAACTGTTTTTT.

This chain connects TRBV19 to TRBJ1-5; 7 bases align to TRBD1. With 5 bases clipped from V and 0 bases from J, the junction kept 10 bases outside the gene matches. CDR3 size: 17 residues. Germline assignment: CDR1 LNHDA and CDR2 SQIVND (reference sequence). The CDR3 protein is CASSEQGVVHSNQPQHF. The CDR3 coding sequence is TGTGCCAGTAGTGAGCAGGGGGTCGTCCATAGCAATCAGCCCCAGCATTTT.

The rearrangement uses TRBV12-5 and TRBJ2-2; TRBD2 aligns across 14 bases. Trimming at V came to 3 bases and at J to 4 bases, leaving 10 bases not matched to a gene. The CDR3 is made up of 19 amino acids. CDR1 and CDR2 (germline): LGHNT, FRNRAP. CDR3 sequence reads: CASGFLGLAGAWGTGELFF. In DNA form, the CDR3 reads TGTGCTAGTGGTTTCTTGGGACTAGCGGGGGCCTGGGGCACCGGGGAGCTGTTTTTT.